This T cell receptor (beta chain) was sequenced during a study of T cells after yellow fever vaccination. Study details: Where fractions had low cell numbers, libraries were prepared from them with the SMART-Seq v4 Ultra Low Input RNA kit. Study-wide results and caveats: There was a possibility that FACS-sorted repertoires contained abundant clonotypes contaminating from the bulk population.

Generation of TCR cDNA used 5'RACE template switching (which added a universal primer site and UMIs). TCRdb used MiXCR to reprocess the 5' RACE reads, holding one entry per CDR3 protein. Counted here are 340,000 or so distinct CDR3 sequences, approximately 13% occurring once; the ten biggest clones make up roughly 3.1%. Germline V gene sequence: CDR1 SEHNR, CDR2 FQNEAQ (reference sequence). The CDR3 loop spans 11 amino acids. V was clipped by 5 bases and J by 10 bases, with 11 bases between them. The table lists this clonotype with many counts. Its target is not known. The genes are TRBV7-9 and TRBJ2-5; D uncertain. This receptor was obtained from a man aged 18 to 30 who received the YFV17D yellow fever vaccine. The source was CD4+ T cells sorted from PBMCs, collected 15 days after the yellow fever booster vaccination. The CDR3 bases are TGTGCCAGCAGCGACGACTCCATCCAGTACTTC. As protein: CASSDDSIQYF.